A single sample gave rise to the 10 T cell receptor beta chains below, sequenced in a study of T cell repertoires in cytomegalovirus infection. Their cognate antigens are unknown. TCRdb redid the calling of the reads with MiXCR, one entry per CDR3 protein. The sample carries 400,000 to 600,000 distinct CDR3 sequences, 40% to 50% recorded once. The sample consisted of cultured PBMCs, taken from culture after CMV antigen stimulation. These TCRs come from a human donor in good health (CMV status not recorded). Some clones in this sample may be carry-over from other donors' samples.

This clonotype has just a few counts. The chain is built from TRBV20-1 and TRBJ2-5; D is ambiguous. V was clipped by 6 bases and J by 2 bases, with 19 bases between them. CDR1 is DFQATT, CDR2 SNEGSKA, per germline (reference sequence). The CDR3 is made up of 15 amino acids. CDR3 protein: CSAPVPLGRQETQYF. In DNA form, the CDR3 reads TGCAGTGCCCCTGTGCCCCTAGGTCGACAAGAGACCCAGTACTTC.

This clonotype was seen a handful of times. V and J are TRBV4-1 and TRBJ2-2; the D gene is possibly TRBD2 (5 bases). Trimming took off 4 bases at V and 0 bases at J, with 15 bases between the two ends. This CDR3 is built from 17 residues. CDR1 MGHRA and CDR2 YSYEKL come from the germline V gene. The CDR3 DNA reads TGCGCCAGCAGCCTTAAACACGGACTCGCGAACACCGGGGAGCTGTTTTTT. Protein: CASSLKHGLANTGELFF.

Of note for this clonotype: A junction end diverges from the germline sequence, so it may reflect a read error. The V and J genes are TRBV7-2 and TRBJ2-1; D call uncertain. The CDR3 spans 15 residues. Germline V gene data show CDR1 as SGHTA and CDR2 as FQGNSA. The CDR3 nucleotides are TGTGCCAGCAGCCCGACGGGCGTATCCTACAATGGGCAGTTCTTC. Translating gives CASSPTGVSYNGQFF. Full variable domain (rest looked up from reference TRBV7-2 and TRBJ2-1): GAGVSQSPSNKVTEKGKDVELRCDPISGHTALYWYRQSLGQGLEFLIYFQGNSAPDKSGLPSDRFSAERTGGSVSTLTIQRTQQEDSAVYLCASSPTGVSYNGQFFGPGTRLTVL.

CDR3 bases: TGTGCCATCAGTGAGGAGACAGATACGCAGTATTTT. Residues: CAISEETDTQYF. The rearrangement links TRBV10-3 to TRBJ2-3; the D is unclear. V lost 2 bases and J lost 3, with 3 bases in between. The CDR3 is 12 residues long. In germline, CDR1 is ENHRY, CDR2 SYGVKD.

This clonotype occurred once. The rearrangement links TRBV7-8 to TRBJ2-1; 10 nucleotides match TRBD2. The CDR3 contains 14 residues. CDR1 is SGHVS and CDR2 is FQNEAQ in the germline V gene. V shed 7 bases, J shed 8 bases, and the junction held 8 bases outside the gene matches. The CDR3 DNA reads as TGTGCCAGCACCGATGGGCTAGCGGGAGATGAGCAGTTCTTC. Translating gives CASTDGLAGDEQFF.

Only a few counts were recorded for this clonotype. The V and J genes are TRBV7-9 and TRBJ2-1; 16 positions agree with TRBD2. V gave up 4 bases and J gave up 0 bases; unmatched junction bases: 9. The CDR3 covers 20 residues. The germline CDR1 and CDR2 sequences are SEHNR and FQNEAQ (reference sequence). The CDR3, as DNA: TGTGCCAGCAGCTCTCCCCCCGGGACTAGCGGGAGGGGCTCCTACAATGAGCAGTTCTTC. This sequence encodes CASSSPPGTSGRGSYNEQFF.

The table lists this clonotype with a few counts. The J gene is TRBJ2-1, the V gene TRBV7-6; tentative D call: TRBD1 (7 bases). Per germline, CDR1 SGHVS and CDR2 FNYEAQ. The CDR3 extends over 19 amino acids. Trimming stripped 3 bases from V and 6 bases from J, with 27 bases between. CDR3 protein: CASSFAGGGPRGRRNEQFF. The DNA of the CDR3 is TGTGCCAGCAGCTTCGCTGGAGGAGGGCCGAGGGGGCGGCGCAATGAGCAGTTCTTC.

This chain joins TRBV5-4 and TRBJ1-1, with D unclear. V dropped 0 bases and J dropped 1 base, with 7 bases sitting between them. Per germline, CDR1 SGHNT and CDR2 YYREEE (reference sequence). There are 14 residues in the CDR3. The CDR3 region is CASSLELENTEAFF. In nucleotides, the CDR3 is TGTGCCAGCAGCTTGGAACTGGAGAACACTGAAGCTTTCTTT. Drawing the rest from reference TRBV5-4 and TRBJ1-1, the complete variable domain is ETGVTQSPTHLIKTRGQQVTLRCSSQSGHNTVSWYQQALGQGPQFIFQYYREEENGRGNFPPRFSGLQFPNYSSELNVNALELDDSALYLCASSLELENTEAFFGQGTRLTVV.

This clonotype occurred a few times. The chain is built from TRBV7-6 and TRBJ1-4; TRBD1 matches 7 bases. CDR3 size: 13 residues. Germline CDR1 is SGHVS and CDR2 is FNYEAQ. V lost 5 bases, J lost 7 bases, and 4 bases stayed unmatched. The chain's CDR3 is CASSIDRVEKLFF. CDR3 DNA sequence: TGTGCCAGCAGCATAGACAGGGTTGAAAAACTGTTTTTT.

This clonotype was seen a handful of times. The rearrangement links TRBV12-5 to TRBJ2-3; D possibly corresponds to TRBD2 (6 bases). V lost 5 bases, J lost 0 bases, and 12 bases lay in between. Germline V CDR1 and CDR2: LGHNT, FRNRAP. The CDR3 has 15 amino acids. CDR3: CASGRGDGSTDTQYF. Here the CDR3 DNA reads TGTGCTAGTGGTCGCGGGGACGGTAGCACAGATACGCAGTATTTT. The full variable domain, with the rest looked up from reference TRBV12-5 and TRBJ2-3, is DARVTQTPRHKVTEMGQEVTMRCQPILGHNTVFWYRQTMMQGLELLAYFRNRAPLDDSGMPKDRFSAEMPDATLATLKIQPSEPRDSAVYFCASGRGDGSTDTQYFGPGTRLTVL.